This T cell receptor beta chain was identified in a study of radiation and T cells in renal cell carcinoma. The study, taken as a whole, reports: Pretreatment tumor biopsies were lacking, so baseline clonotypes are unknown. In blood, top tumor clones expanded by 2 weeks, shrinking by 4.

V trimming: 5 bases; J trimming: 4 bases; junction bases outside the gene matches: 3. The CDR3 is made up of 14 amino acids. Germline CDR1 and CDR2: MNHEY and SVGAGI. Of note for this clone: No antigen is known for it.

Assay used: immunoSEQ multiplex PCR; TCRdb lists only in-frame clones, some missing. The sample holds more than 65,000 clones; around 86% are singletons and the top ten take more than 20%. Time point: blood 2 weeks post-SBRT. Treatment defined: 15 Gy SBRT to primary tumor, nephrectomy 4 weeks later. After SBRT, blood was collected at 2 and 4 weeks, plus baseline. Clear cell pathology was present in this patient's renal cell carcinoma. The sequencing used blood, collected from a patient whose treatment included radiotherapy and nephrectomy. The clonotype originates from a woman in her forties or fifties with renal cell carcinoma. The V call is TRBV6-5, the J call TRBJ2-7; 12 bases line up with TRBD2. CDR3 region: CASSVGTSGYEQYF. CDR3 coding DNA: TGTGCCAGCAGTGTCGGGACTAGCGGGTACGAGCAGTACTTC.